The 20 T cell receptor beta chains in this list originate from one sample, sequenced in a study of blood T cells in healthy people across ages. The second PCR ran about 6 to 12 cycles with a sample-barcoded 5' primer and J-beta primers. TCRdb recomputed calls from the 5' RACE reads with MiXCR, one row per CDR3 protein. This table holds around 870,000 distinct CDR3 sequences, 29% found once. Sequencing was done on a sample of blood. The origin of the receptors is a woman older than 75 in good health.

The J gene is TRBJ2-4, the V gene TRBV12-3 or TRBV12-4; D unresolved. Judging by the DNA end, TRBJ2-7 fits better; the J call may be wrong. This CDR3 region has 14 residues. The CDR3 loop reads CASSLAQLSYEQYF. The CDR3 DNA reads TGTGCCAGCAGTTTAGCGCAACTCTCCTACGAGCAGTACTTC.

The V and J genes are TRBV6-1 and TRBJ1-1; no clear D. Trimming took 2 bases from V and 11 from J, leaving 15 bases between them. The germline CDR1 and CDR2 sequences are MNHNS and SASEGT. This CDR3 comprises 13 residues. This CDR3 reads CASSEMTELQAFF. The CDR3 DNA sequence: TGTGCCAGCAGTGAAATGACGGAGCTTCAGGCTTTCTTT.

Ten or more counts support this clonotype. V usage is TRBV5-6 and J usage is TRBJ1-2; TRBD1 is a possible D gene (6 bases). Germline V gene lookup returns CDR1 SGHDT and CDR2 YYEEEE. The CDR3 covers 15 residues. V lost 4 bases to trimming and J lost 4 bases, with 17 bases between them. Here the CDR3 DNA reads TGTGCCAGCAGCACCGGGACAACTCTCCTCTATGGCTACACCTTC. It codes for CASSTGTTLLYGYTF.

This clonotype came up many times. The V and J genes are TRBV20-1 and TRBJ2-3; D unclear. This CDR3 is built from 15 residues. Trimming pared 0 bases from V and 0 bases from J, leaving 10 bases between. Looked up from germline, CDR1 is DFQATT and CDR2 is SNEGSKA (reference sequence). CDR3 sequence (DNA): TGCAGTGCTAGAGATCGAATTTCTAGCACAGATACGCAGTATTTT. Protein: CSARDRISSTDTQYF.

A remark on this clonotype: As the CDR3 is not closed by the conserved phenylalanine or tryptophan, this likely results from a read error. The rearrangement links TRBV7-9 to TRBJ2-3, with 8 bases identical to TRBD2. The germline gives CDR1 SEHNR, CDR2 FQNEAQ (reference sequence). The CDR3 extends over 17 amino acids. Unmatched junction bases numbered 14, after V lost 8 bases and J lost 1 base. The CDR3 DNA follows: TGTGCCAGCGGCTCCTCTGGGGCGACTAGCGGCACAGATACGCAGTATCTT. Translated: CASGSSGATSGTDTQYL.

This clonotype occurred a few times. The rearrangement links TRBV6-1 to TRBJ1-2; 8 bases agree with TRBD1. The germline V gene encodes CDR1 MNHNS and CDR2 SASEGT. With 7 bases clipped from V and 5 bases from J, the junction kept 9 bases outside the gene matches. CDR3 length: 14 residues. The CDR3 here is CASTLWGQAYGYTF. CDR3 bases: TGTGCCAGCACCCTTTGGGGACAGGCTTATGGCTACACCTTC.

This clonotype was seen repeatedly, ten times or more. This chain uses TRBV7-2 with TRBJ2-3; the D gene is possibly TRBD1 (5 bases). V gave up 5 bases and J gave up 0 bases, with 12 bases separating them. The CDR3 spans 15 residues. CDR1 SGHTA and CDR2 FQGNSA come from the germline V gene. The CDR3 sequence: CASSPSGASTDTQYF. The CDR3 DNA is TGTGCCAGCAGCCCAAGTGGGGCGAGCACAGATACGCAGTATTTT.

V is TRBV12-3 or TRBV12-4 and J is TRBJ2-7; the match to TRBD1 covers 9 bases. This CDR3 region has 14 residues. The J segment lost 2 bases and the V segment lost 6 bases, leaving 5 bases of the junction unmatched. The CDR3 region has the DNA TGTGCCAGCAGGAAACAGGGGGCCCCCTACGAGCAGTACTTC. This sequence encodes CASRKQGAPYEQYF.

As to this clonotype: Possible read error: a much larger clone is one base away. The gene calls are TRBV11-2 and TRBJ1-2; weak D call: TRBD1 (6 bases). The length of the CDR3 is 14 residues. From germline, CDR1 is SGHAT and CDR2 FQNNGV. CDR3 coding DNA: TGTACCAGCAGAACACCCTGGACAGAATATGGCTACACCTTC. Translation: CTSRTPWTEYGYTF.

The rearrangement joins TRBV6-5 to TRBJ1-4; D perhaps matches TRBD1 (5 bases). CDR3 length equals 14 residues. V lost 7 bases, J lost 7 bases, and 16 bases lay in between. CDR1 MNHEY and CDR2 SVGAGI come from the germline V gene. The DNA for the CDR3 is TGTGCCAGCACTCACCGCCGGGGGGGTGAAAAACTGTTTTTT. It encodes CASTHRRGGEKLFF.

This chain joins TRBV6-1 and TRBJ2-3; no reliable D call. CDR1 is MNHNS and CDR2 is SASEGT in the germline V gene. The CDR3 is made up of 17 amino acids. Deletions cut 1 base from V and 1 base from J, with 15 bases between. CDR3 amino acids: CASSEVWGSLGTDTQYF. The DNA of the CDR3 is TGTGCCAGCAGTGAAGTTTGGGGTAGCCTCGGCACAGATACGCAGTATTTT.

V gene TRBV10-3 combines with J gene TRBJ2-3, with 7 bases matching TRBD1. There are 15 residues in the CDR3. Germline CDR1 and CDR2: ENHRY and SYGVKD. V trimming: 3 bases; J trimming: 4 bases; junction bases outside the gene matches: 7. The CDR3 DNA is TGTGCCATCAGTGAATCGACAGGGATCGCAGATACGCAGTATTTT. It yields the protein CAISESTGIADTQYF.

A remark on this clonotype: A much more abundant neighbour one base away suggests this may be a read error. The V gene is TRBV7-2, the J gene TRBJ2-5, with D possibly being TRBD1 (5 bases). The ends were cut back, 4 bases at V and 11 bases at J, with 17 bases in the middle. From germline, CDR1 is SGHTA and CDR2 FQGNSA. This CDR3 comprises 13 residues. CDR3 amino acids: CASSSRVRNEQYF. The CDR3 DNA sequence: TGTGCCAGCAGCTCCAGGGTGAGGAATGAGCAGTACTTC.

CDR3 region: CSALWRSQETQYF. CDR3 DNA: TGCAGTGCTCTATGGAGGAGCCAAGAGACCCAGTACTTC. The chain has TRBV20-1 and TRBJ2-5; possibly TRBD2 for D (5 bases). The V end lost 5 bases, the J end lost 1 base, and 11 bases lay between the germline ends. Germline values: CDR1 DFQATT, CDR2 SNEGSKA (reference sequence). The CDR3 extends over 13 amino acids.

Ten or more counts support this clonotype. J is TRBJ2-7 and V is TRBV4-3; 9 nucleotides agree with TRBD1. Losses at the gene ends were 7 bases for V and 2 bases for J; bases not matched to a gene: 6. This CDR3 contains 14 residues. Germline V CDR1 and CDR2: LGHNA, YSLEER. The CDR3 loop reads CASTNWDRAYEQYF. CDR3 nucleotides: TGCGCCAGCACGAATTGGGACAGGGCCTACGAGCAGTACTTC.

This clonotype has at least ten counts. The chain is built from TRBV12-3 or TRBV12-4 and TRBJ1-2; D possibly corresponds to TRBD1 (5 bases). Trimming pared 4 bases from V and 4 bases from J, leaving 10 bases between. This CDR3 has 13 amino acids. In DNA form, the CDR3 reads TGTGCCAGCAGTTCGGGCAGGGCCTATGGCTACACCTTC. This sequence encodes CASSSGRAYGYTF.

This sequence joins TRBV20-1 and TRBJ2-5; D is possibly TRBD1 (5 bases). The CDR3 has 11 amino acids. Germline V gene lookup returns CDR1 DFQATT and CDR2 SNEGSKA (reference sequence). V was cut by 3 bases and J by 13 bases, with 15 bases left in between. CDR3 in amino acids: CSARQGYERYF. The CDR3 bases are TGCAGTGCTAGGCAGGGCTACGAGCGGTACTTC.

The chain uses TRBV24-1 and TRBJ2-5, with D unresolved. Germline CDR1 is KGHDR and CDR2 is SFDVKD. V was cut by 2 bases and J by 3 bases, with 6 bases left in between. This CDR3 is 13 amino acids long. The CDR3 nucleotides are TGTGCCACCAGTGATTATAGTGAAGAGACCCAGTACTTC. This translates into CATSDYSEETQYF.

There are many counts of this clonotype. V and J are TRBV30 and TRBJ2-6; D gene uncertain. The CDR3 is 15 residues long. The germline gives CDR1 GTSNPN, CDR2 SVGIG (reference sequence). The V gene lost 1 base and the J gene lost 0 bases, with 7 bases spanning the gap. CDR3 protein: CAWSESLSGANVLTF. In DNA, the CDR3 is TGTGCCTGGAGTGAGAGCCTCTCTGGGGCCAACGTCCTGACTTTC.

Notes on this clonotype: A read error may produce the germline difference seen at one junction end. V gene TRBV5-5 combines with J gene TRBJ1-5, with a tentative D call TRBD1 (6 bases). The CDR3 is made up of 16 amino acids. Per germline, CDR1 SGHKS and CDR2 YYEKEE (reference sequence). CDR3 sequence reads: CASSLGGPGSNRPQHF. Here the CDR3 DNA reads TGTGCCAGCAGCTTAGGGGGGCCGGGTAGCAATCGGCCCCAGCATTTT.